This TCR beta chain was identified during a study of blood T cell repertoires in COVID-19. On the study more broadly: Acute-phase and convalescent COVID-19 samples originated in the United States, Italy and Spain. Nucleic acid was either cDNA or gDNA, and it came from T cells, B-cell-depleted T cells, or PBMCs.

Original processing notes: Estimation of nucleated cell counts relied on the amplification of reference gene primers. Clones were read by immunoSEQ multiplex PCR, and TCRdb kept only the in-frame ones, dropping some. The V and J calls and the clone size are those of that table, but D and trimming were determined from the DNA. The table has roughly 170,000 clones, around 85% seen once. Germline V lookup: CDR1 GTSNPN, CDR2 SVGIG (reference sequence). This CDR3 has 17 amino acids. J was trimmed by 1 base and V by 3 bases; bases with no gene match: 8. The sample taken for sequencing was peripheral blood. The receptor was isolated from a man in his 70s with active or convalescent COVID-19. The V gene is TRBV30, the J gene TRBJ2-3; 12 nucleotides match TRBD2. DNA for the CDR3: TGTGCCTGGAGGGCCACTCGACTAGCGGGGGGCACAGATACGCAGTATTTT. This sequence encodes CAWRATRLAGGTDTQYF.